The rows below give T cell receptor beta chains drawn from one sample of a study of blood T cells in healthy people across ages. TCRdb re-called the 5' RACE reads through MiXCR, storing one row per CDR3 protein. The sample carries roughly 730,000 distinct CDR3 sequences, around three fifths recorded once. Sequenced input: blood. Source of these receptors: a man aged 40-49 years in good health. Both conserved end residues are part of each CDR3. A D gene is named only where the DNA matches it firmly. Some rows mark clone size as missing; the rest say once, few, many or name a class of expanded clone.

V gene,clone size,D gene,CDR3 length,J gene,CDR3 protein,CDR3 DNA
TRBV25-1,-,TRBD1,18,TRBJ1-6,CASSESDHRGAYNSPLHF,TGTGCCAGCAGTGAATCAGACCACAGGGGAGCCTATAATTCACCCCTCCACTTT
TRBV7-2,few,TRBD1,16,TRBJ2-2,CASSLSRQGKAGELFF,TGTGCCAGCAGCCTTTCCAGACAGGGGAAGGCCGGGGAGCTGTTTTTT
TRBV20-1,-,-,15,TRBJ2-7,CSASENPLLIYEQYF,TGCAGTGCTAGTGAGAATCCTCTCTTGATCTACGAGCAGTACTTC
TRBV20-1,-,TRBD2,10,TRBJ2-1,CSAAGGGGFF,TGCAGTGCCGCGGGAGGGGGTGGGTTCTTC
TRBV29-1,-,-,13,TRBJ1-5,CSAQDSGNQPQHF,TGCAGCGCCCAGGACTCAGGCAATCAGCCCCAGCATTTT
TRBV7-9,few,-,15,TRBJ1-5,CASSPGHGGNQPQHF,TGTGCCAGCAGCCCCGGACACGGGGGCAATCAGCCCCAGCATTTT
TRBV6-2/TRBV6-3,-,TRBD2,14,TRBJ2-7,CASTIAGKLSEQYF,TGTGCCAGCACGATAGCGGGAAAGCTAAGCGAGCAGTACTTC
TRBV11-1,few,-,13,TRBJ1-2,CASSSRQYYGYTF,TGTGCCAGCAGCTCCCGACAGTACTATGGCTACACCTTC
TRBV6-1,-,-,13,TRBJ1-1,CASSEVRDTEAFF,TGTGCCAGCAGTGAAGTTAGGGACACTGAAGCTTTCTTT
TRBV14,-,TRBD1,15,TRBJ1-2,CASSRDSRPNYGYTF,TGTGCCAGCAGCCGGGACAGCCGACCTAACTATGGCTACACCTTC
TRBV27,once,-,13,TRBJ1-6,CASSWGTNSPLHF,TGTGCCAGCAGTTGGGGGACAAATTCACCCCTCCACTTT
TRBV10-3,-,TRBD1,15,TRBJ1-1,CAISDGDRANTEAFF,TGTGCCATCAGTGACGGCGACAGGGCGAACACTGAAGCTTTCTTT
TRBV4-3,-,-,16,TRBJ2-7,CASSQDASGQYNEQYF,TGCGCCAGCAGTCAAGATGCTAGCGGACAGTACAATGAGCAGTACTTC
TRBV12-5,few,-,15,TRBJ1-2,CASGSLEVSSYGYTF,TGTGCTAGTGGCTCCCTCGAGGTGTCATCTTATGGCTACACCTTC
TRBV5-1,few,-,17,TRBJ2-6,CASSRGPGNSGANVLTF,TGCGCCAGCAGTCGGGGGCCGGGGAACTCTGGGGCCAACGTCCTGACTTTC
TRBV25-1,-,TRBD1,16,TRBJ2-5,CASSGDKQGLGETQYF,TGTGCCAGCAGTGGGGATAAACAGGGGCTTGGAGAGACCCAGTACTTC